This paragraph covers one T cell receptor beta chain sequence. Sequence at one end of the junction differs from germline and may be a read error. The data were obtained in a study of T cell repertoires in cytomegalovirus infection. Study-level background: It was the public TCR beta signatures that indicated both CMV infection and matching HLA type.

TCRdb used MiXCR to reprocess the reads, holding one entry per CDR3 protein. The profile shows 200,000 to 300,000 distinct CDR3 sequences, about 12% of them singletons. The receptor was isolated from a human donor in good health (CMV status not recorded). Some clones in this sample may be carry-over from other donors' samples. Sequencing was performed on PBMCs.

Written as DNA, the CDR3 is TGTGCCAGCAGCGCTGCAGGAACCTACAGTGAGCAGTTCTTC. Amino acid sequence: CASSAAGTYSEQFF. The V gene is TRBV9, the J gene TRBJ2-1; no clear D. The CDR3 is made up of 14 amino acids. Germline assignment: CDR1 SGDLS and CDR2 YYNGEE.